This T cell receptor beta chain stems from a study of T cell changes during pregnancy in multiple sclerosis. Germline V gene data show CDR1 as MDHEN and CDR2 as SYDVKM. J was trimmed by 7 bases and V by 5 bases; bases with no gene match: 10. This CDR3 has 15 residues. This table comes from immunoSEQ multiplex PCR, and its TCRdb copy is limited to in-frame clones, with some not included. The sample consists of 40,000 to 55,000 clones, about nine tenths of them appearing once. This clonotype was sampled from a female donor in good health, enrolled as a control in a pregnancy study. The specimen comprised CD4+ T cells from peripheral blood mononuclear cells, sampled after pregnancy. This sequence joins TRBV28 and TRBJ2-1, with 8 nucleotides matching TRBD1. In DNA form, the CDR3 reads TGTGCCAGCAGTCCCAAGGCCAGGGGGCGAAATGAGCAGTTCTTC. This translates into CASSPKARGRNEQFF.